These T cell receptor beta chains were read from a single sample in a study of blood T cell repertoires in COVID-19. Clones were read by immunoSEQ multiplex PCR, and TCRdb kept only the in-frame ones, dropping some. The profile shows under 400,000 clones, 80% to 90% of them singletons. The sample was PBMCs or T cells enriched from blood (not recorded which). The receptors shown here come from a man aged 35-49 years in a cohort exposed to, infected with or recovered from COVID-19 (not recorded which). CDR3s include the opening cysteine and the closing phenylalanine or tryptophan. D genes are given only for firm matches. Rows give clone size only sometimes, using once, few, many, or a class for an expanded clone.

J,size,D,V,CDR3,DNA
TRBJ2-1,.,TRBD1,TRBV9,CASSVVQGEGEQFF,TGTGCCAGCAGCGTAGTACAGGGGGAAGGCGAGCAGTTCTTC
TRBJ1-3,once,.,TRBV12-3/TRBV12-4,CASSPSGNTIYF,TGTGCCAGCAGTCCTTCTGGAAACACCATATATTTT
TRBJ2-7,once,.,TRBV7-2,CASSLSRGAAPSEQYF,TGTGCCAGCAGCTTATCGCGTGGGGCGGCTCCGAGTGAGCAGTACTTC
TRBJ1-1,few,TRBD1,TRBV5-1,CASSVGGRAEAFF,TGCGCCAGCAGCGTAGGGGGCAGGGCTGAAGCTTTCTTT
TRBJ2-2,.,TRBD2,TRBV2,CASSEAPGLARGGELFF,TGTGCCAGCAGTGAGGCTCCGGGACTAGCGCGTGGCGGGGAGCTGTTTTTT
TRBJ1-5,.,TRBD1,TRBV5-1,CASSLGGGDQPQHF,TGCGCCAGCAGCTTGGGAGGGGGCGATCAGCCCCAGCATTTT
TRBJ2-7,.,.,TRBV2,CASSVERVSSYEQYF,TGTGCCAGCAGTGTCGAGCGGGTCAGCTCCTACGAGCAGTACTTC
TRBJ1-1,once,.,TRBV7-3,CASSKTVNTEAFF,TGTGCCAGCAGCAAGACAGTGAACACTGAAGCTTTCTTT
TRBJ2-7,.,.,TRBV5-1,CASSFAGGIAYEQYF,TGCGCCAGCAGCTTTGCGGGTGGTATAGCCTACGAGCAGTACTTC
TRBJ2-3,once,TRBD2,TRBV11-2,CASSFSSGGSTDTQYF,TGTGCCAGCAGCTTCTCTAGCGGGGGGAGCACAGATACGCAGTATTTT
TRBJ2-4,.,.,TRBV7-3,CASSGDSTNIQYF,TGTGCCAGCAGTGGAGACAGTACAAACATTCAGTACTTC
TRBJ1-1,.,TRBD1,TRBV5-1,CASSLQGAVGTEAFF,TGCGCCAGCAGCTTACAGGGGGCAGTGGGCACTGAAGCTTTCTTT
TRBJ1-1,.,.,TRBV30,CACLTGRVWERTEAFF,TGTGCCTGTCTCACAGGGAGGGTTTGGGAAAGGACTGAAGCTTTCTTT
TRBJ2-2,.,.,TRBV7-2,CASSYQFTGELFF,TGTGCCAGCAGCTATCAGTTCACCGGGGAGCTGTTTTTT
TRBJ2-5,once,.,TRBV6-1,CASSDGQGETQYF,TGTGCCAGCAGTGACGGTCAGGGAGAGACCCAGTACTTC
TRBJ2-3,.,TRBD2,TRBV11-2,CASSPVPGGRTDTQYF,TGTGCCAGCAGCCCAGTCCCAGGCGGGAGGACAGATACGCAGTATTTT
TRBJ1-5,once,.,TRBV4-1,CASSQGRGGFGNQPQHF,TGCGCCAGCAGCCAAGGGAGGGGTGGGTTTGGCAATCAGCCCCAGCATTTT
TRBJ2-1,.,TRBD2,TRBV5-1,CASSLASSGRVDEQFF,TGCGCCAGCAGCTTGGCCTCAAGCGGGAGGGTCGATGAGCAGTTCTTC
TRBJ1-6,.,.,TRBV28,CASSSLLGGEIYNSPLHF,TGTGCCAGCAGTTCCCTTCTCGGGGGGGAAATATATAATTCACCCCTCCACTTT
TRBJ1-1,.,.,TRBV6-4,CASSEGGVTEAFF,TGTGCCAGCTCGGAGGGAGGGGTCACTGAAGCTTTCTTT
TRBJ1-3,.,.,TRBV27,CASRTGSNSGNTIYF,TGTGCCAGCAGAACAGGGTCGAACTCTGGAAACACCATATATTTT
TRBJ2-2,.,TRBD2,TRBV3-1/TRBV3-2,CASSERVVLAANTGELFF,TGTGCCAGCAGCGAAAGAGTCGTCCTAGCGGCCAACACCGGGGAGCTGTTTTTT
TRBJ2-7,.,TRBD1,TRBV10-3,CAISGPTTGGSYEQYF,TGTGCCATCAGTGGTCCAACGACAGGGGGCTCCTACGAGCAGTACTTC
TRBJ2-1,.,TRBD2,TRBV18,CASSPRSSGGHNEQFF,TGTGCCAGCTCACCACGATCTAGCGGGGGCCACAATGAGCAGTTCTTC
TRBJ1-6,.,.,TRBV7-9,CASSHSGADSPLHF,TGTGCCAGCAGCCACTCAGGGGCGGATTCACCCCTCCACTTT
TRBJ2-1,.,.,TRBV2,CASSERAGHSYNEQFF,TGTGCCAGCAGTGAAAGAGCGGGACACTCCTACAATGAGCAGTTCTTC
TRBJ1-1,.,.,TRBV3-1/TRBV3-2,CASSQARGTTEAFF,TGTGCCAGCAGCCAAGCTCGGGGGACCACTGAAGCTTTCTTT
TRBJ2-4,.,.,TRBV7-2,CASSLVGGAAKNIQYF,TGTGCCAGCAGCTTAGTCGGGGGAGCGGCCAAAAACATTCAGTACTTC
TRBJ1-1,.,.,TRBV5-1,CASSVVRGGSGTEAFF,TGCGCCAGCAGCGTAGTAAGGGGGGGAAGTGGCACTGAAGCTTTCTTT
TRBJ1-1,.,.,TRBV10-3,CAIMSSQANTEAFF,TGTGCCATCATGTCTTCGCAGGCTAACACTGAAGCTTTCTTT
TRBJ1-5,.,.,TRBV5-1,CASSLAAADSNQPQHF,TGCGCCAGCAGCTTGGCCGCGGCAGATAGCAATCAGCCCCAGCATTTT
TRBJ2-2,once,.,TRBV19,CASSQATGELFF,TGTGCCAGTAGTCAGGCAACCGGGGAGCTGTTTTTT
TRBJ1-5,.,.,TRBV18,CASSLQDSNQPQHF,TGTGCCAGCTCACTTCAGGACTCCAATCAGCCCCAGCATTTT
TRBJ1-1,.,.,TRBV11-2,CASSLFGGLFTEAFF,TGTGCCAGCAGCTTATTTGGGGGCTTGTTCACTGAAGCTTTCTTT
TRBJ1-2,.,TRBD1,TRBV19,CASSIGTGGSGYTF,TGTGCCAGTAGTATTGGTACAGGGGGAAGTGGCTACACCTTC
TRBJ2-7,.,TRBD2,TRBV7-2,CASKAGLESVEQYF,TGTGCCAGCAAAGCGGGGCTAGAGAGTGTCGAGCAGTACTTC
TRBJ2-1,.,TRBD2,TRBV3-1/TRBV3-2,CASSPTSGRAGNEQFF,TGTGCCAGCAGCCCAACTAGCGGGAGGGCCGGCAATGAGCAGTTCTTC
TRBJ2-2,.,TRBD1,TRBV6-1,CASSEGGDRGQLNTGELFF,TGTGCCAGCAGTGAAGGCGGGGACAGGGGACAGCTTAACACCGGGGAGCTGTTTTTT
TRBJ2-1,once,TRBD2,TRBV30,CAFNIWASGRVGEYNEQFF,TGTGCCTTCAATATCTGGGCTAGCGGGAGGGTCGGGGAATACAATGAGCAGTTCTTC
TRBJ1-5,.,.,TRBV7-8,CASSDRQWSNQPQHF,TGTGCCAGCAGTGACAGGCAGTGGAGCAATCAGCCCCAGCATTTT
TRBJ1-4,few,.,TRBV27,CASSLLGSPNEKLFF,TGTGCCAGCAGTTTACTGGGCAGCCCTAATGAAAAACTGTTTTTT
TRBJ1-4,.,.,TRBV30,CAWSVRATNEKLFF,TGTGCCTGGAGTGTGAGGGCAACTAATGAAAAACTGTTTTTT
TRBJ1-1,.,.,TRBV3-1/TRBV3-2,CASSPYTGRDTEAFF,TGTGCCAGCAGCCCGTATACAGGGAGAGACACTGAAGCTTTCTTT
TRBJ2-3,.,TRBD1,TRBV24-1,CATSSAGQDPTDTQYF,TGTGCCACCAGTTCTGCCGGACAGGACCCCACAGATACGCAGTATTTT
TRBJ1-2,.,.,TRBV7-5,CVRSVPGREGYGYTF,TGTGTCAGAAGCGTCCCCGGAAGGGAGGGCTATGGCTACACCTTC